The 17 T cell receptor beta chains in this list originate from one sample, sequenced in a study of cytomegalovirus exposure and HLA in healthy donors (dated by TCRdb to the late 2010s). Receptor libraries were prepared by the immunoSEQ multiplex PCR assay. The multiplex PCR relied on a mix of 60 forward primers for TCR Vbeta segments and 13 reverse primers for TCR Jbeta segments. TCRdb provides this immuneACCESS table in a form limited to in-frame rearrangements. Some clones are lacking; in checked studies, under half of them reflect an unresolved V gene, and why the rest are absent is not known. The sample contains 55,000 to 70,000 clones, less than 70% of them found a single time. Of the sample, approximately 3% is held by the ten largest clones. The sequenced sample consisted of PBMCs. These receptors were taken from a woman in her 50s in good health and CMV-seronegative.

This clone has a count of ten or more. This chain connects TRBV5-4 to TRBJ2-1, with D perhaps matching TRBD2 (6 bases). The V end was cut by 5 bases, the J end by 0 bases, with 12 bases between. This CDR3 has 15 residues. Germline V gene lookup returns CDR1 SGHNT and CDR2 YYREEE (reference sequence). DNA for the CDR3: TGTGCCAGCAGACCGGGACTTCCCTCCTACAATGAGCAGTTCTTC. Encoded protein: CASRPGLPSYNEQFF.

This chain connects TRBV28 to TRBJ1-5, with D unresolved. From germline, CDR1 is MDHEN and CDR2 SYDVKM. V lost 6 bases, J lost 5 bases, and 14 bases lay in between. The CDR3 runs 14 residues. CDR3 coding DNA: TGTGCCAGCAGCCACCCCCTCGGGGATCAGCCCCAGCATTTT. Translated, it gives CASSHPLGDQPQHF. The full variable domain, completed using reference TRBV28 and TRBJ1-5, is DVKVTQSSRYLVKRTGEKVFLECVQDMDHENMFWYRQDPGLGLRLIYFSYDVKMKEKGDIPEGYSVSREKKERFSLILESASTNQTSMYLCASSHPLGDQPQHFGDGTRLSIL.

J is TRBJ2-1 and V is TRBV30, with TRBD2 identical over 13 bases. The CDR3 totals 16 residues. Germline assignment: CDR1 GTSNPN and CDR2 SVGIG (reference sequence). Trimming cost V 2 bases and J 8 bases; bases outside gene matches: 9. CDR3 DNA sequence: TGTGCCTGGAGTCCCACGGGACTAGCGGGATTCGATGAGCAGTTCTTC. Its translation is CAWSPTGLAGFDEQFF. Supplemented by reference TRBV30 and TRBJ2-1, the full variable domain reads SQTIHQWPATLVQPVGSPLSLECTVEGTSNPNLYWYRQAAGRGLQLLFYSVGIGQISSEVPQNLSASRPQDRQFILSSKKLLLSDSGFYLCAWSPTGLAGFDEQFFGPGTRLTVL.

The chain uses TRBV25-1 and TRBJ1-1, with D hard to call. In germline, CDR1 is MGHDK, CDR2 SYGVNS. The CDR3 spans 12 residues. V lost 6 bases to trimming and J lost 5 bases, with 10 bases between them. The chain's CDR3 is CASRGPGTEAFF. Here the CDR3 DNA reads TGTGCCAGCAGAGGGCCGGGGACTGAAGCTTTCTTT.

There are a few counts of this clone. CDR3 in DNA: TGTGCCAGCAGCCAGGCCCTAGCGGCTCGCTCCTACAATGAGCAGTTCTTC. Translating it yields CASSQALAARSYNEQFF. The V and J genes are TRBV4-2 and TRBJ2-1; 7 positions agree with TRBD2. The CDR3 is 17 residues long. The V and J ends lost 3 bases and 0 bases, in that order; junction bases with no gene match: 8. Germline loops: CDR1 LGHNA, CDR2 YNFKEQ.

The CDR3 spells CASSQSQGSTEAFF. DNA of the CDR3: TGCGCCAGCAGCCAATCGCAGGGAAGCACTGAAGCTTTCTTT. This chain joins TRBV4-3 and TRBJ1-1; a possible D gene is TRBD1 (5 bases). Germline assignment: CDR1 LGHNA and CDR2 YSLEER. The V gene lost 2 bases and the J gene lost 4 bases, with 11 bases spanning the gap. The CDR3 totals 14 residues.

This clone came up a few times. The chain has TRBV6-4 and TRBJ2-5; D is possibly TRBD2 (5 bases). Germline-derived CDR1 and CDR2 are MRHNA and SNTAGT. CDR3 length: 14 amino acids. Trimming stripped 6 bases from V and 9 bases from J, with 20 bases between. DNA for the CDR3: TGTGCCAGCAGCCGCAGGAGGAAGGCTGAGGCCCAGTACTTC. Residues: CASSRRRKAEAQYF.

The gene calls are TRBV6-6 and TRBJ1-4; the D gene is possibly TRBD1 (6 bases). Germline V lookup: CDR1 MNHNY, CDR2 SVGAGI (reference sequence). The CDR3 has 15 residues. Trimming cost V 5 bases and J 2 bases, with 12 bases left between them. The CDR3 DNA follows: TGTGCCAGCAGTCGGACAGCTCGGACTAATGAAAAACTGTTTTTT. This encodes CASSRTARTNEKLFF.

This clone was picked up a small number of times. The genes are TRBV4-2 and TRBJ1-5; D is ambiguous. Trimming left V 0 bases short and J 8 bases short, with 14 bases between. The CDR3 runs 15 residues. Germline-derived CDR1 and CDR2 are LGHNA and YNFKEQ. The CDR3 sequence: CASSQDPNGMKPQHF. CDR3 coding DNA: TGTGCCAGCAGCCAAGACCCCAACGGGATGAAGCCCCAGCATTTT.

This CDR3 reads CASSLRYSYNEQFF. The CDR3 DNA sequence: TGTGCCAGTAGTCTGCGGTACTCCTACAATGAGCAGTTCTTC. This chain links TRBV19 with TRBJ2-1; unclear D gene. Germline CDR1 LNHDA, CDR2 SQIVND (reference sequence). The CDR3 length is 14 residues. The V end lost 5 bases, the J end lost 0 bases, and 8 bases lay between the germline ends.

As to this clone: The junction does not match germline at one end; this may be a read error. This chain uses TRBV15 with TRBJ2-7; 8 bases line up with TRBD2. This CDR3 is built from 14 residues. Germline assignment: CDR1 LNHNV and CDR2 YYDKDF (reference sequence). CDR3 in amino acids: CATRRELAVYEQYF. CDR3 bases: TGTGCCACCAGAAGAGAACTAGCGGTCTACGAGCAGTACTTC.

The chain employs TRBV2 and TRBJ2-4, with 7 bases that match TRBD1. Germline V lookup: CDR1 SNHLY, CDR2 FYNNEI. V gave up 10 bases and J gave up 7 bases; unmatched junction bases: 16. This CDR3 is built from 15 residues. The CDR3 nucleotides are TGTGCCACCCGCCGGGCAGGGGGTATCGAGAACATTCAGTACTTC. Its translation: CATRRAGGIENIQYF.

This clone was detected only once. V gene TRBV5-6 combines with J gene TRBJ2-7; weak D call: TRBD1 (6 bases). This CDR3 has 13 residues. V lost 4 bases and J lost 1, with 9 bases in between. Germline V lookup: CDR1 SGHDT, CDR2 YYEEEE. The CDR3 DNA is TGTGCCAGCAGCCTTGACAGGTCCTACGAGCAGTACTTC. Translating gives CASSLDRSYEQYF.

The J gene is TRBJ2-3, the V gene TRBV5-6; D is possibly TRBD1 or TRBD2 (5 bases each). Per the germline V gene, CDR1 is SGHDT and CDR2 is YYEEEE. The length of the CDR3 is 15 residues. Trimming took off 4 bases at V and 4 bases at J, with 16 bases between the two ends. CDR3 DNA: TGTGCCAGCAGCCTGGGGGTCCCCAGGGCAGATACGCAGTATTTT. It encodes CASSLGVPRADTQYF. Combining the CDR3 with reference TRBV5-6 and TRBJ2-3 gives the whole variable domain DAGVTQSPTHLIKTRGQQVTLRCSPKSGHDTVSWYQQALGQGPQFIFQYYEEEERQRGNFPDRFSGHQFPNYSSELNVNALLLGDSALYLCASSLGVPRADTQYFGPGTRLTVL.

This clone was observed at least ten times. This chain joins TRBV7-2 and TRBJ2-1; 9 nucleotides align to TRBD2. This CDR3 is 15 amino acids long. Germline V CDR1 and CDR2: SGHTA, FQGNSA. With 5 bases clipped from V and 7 bases from J, the junction kept 9 bases outside the gene matches. CDR3 residues: CASSLGTSRINEQFF. In nucleotides, the CDR3 is TGTGCCAGCAGCCTGGGGACTAGCAGGATAAATGAGCAGTTCTTC.

The J gene is TRBJ1-1, the V gene TRBV19; weak D call: TRBD1 (5 bases). The CDR3 contains 14 residues. V was cut by 6 bases and J by 4 bases, with 15 bases left in between. Germline V gene sequence: CDR1 LNHDA, CDR2 SQIVND (reference sequence). The CDR3 DNA is TGTGCCAGTAGATCGCAGGGTACTCTCACTGAAGCTTTCTTT. Its translation: CASRSQGTLTEAFF.

This chain uses TRBV28 with TRBJ2-5; the D is unclear. CDR1 and CDR2 (germline): MDHEN, SYDVKM. The V gene lost 3 bases and the J gene lost 5 bases, with 7 bases spanning the gap. The CDR3 spans 12 residues. DNA of the CDR3: TGTGCCAGCAGTTTCGGTGTTGAGACCCAGTACTTC. This sequence encodes CASSFGVETQYF.